These 4 T cell receptor beta chains share one sample of origin, sequenced in a study of OX40 agonist ivuxolimab in advanced cancers. Measured with immunoSEQ multiplex PCR; TCRdb has only the in-frame clones, and not every one. Of some 80,000 clones listed, about 83% are singletons. The material was CD4+ or CD8+ T cells sorted from blood, obtained in a trial of the OX40 agonist ivuxolimab. The receptor set was obtained from an adult with an advanced solid tumor such as melanoma, head and neck, liver or kidney cancer.

The V call is TRBV2, the J call TRBJ1-2; no clear D. Germline CDR1 reads SNHLY; CDR2 reads FYNNEI. CDR3 length equals 14 residues. Between the trimmed V and J ends, which lost 7 bases and 7 bases, there was a span of 19 bases. This CDR3 reads CASNLDGARFGYTF. CDR3 in DNA: TGTGCCAGCAACCTAGACGGAGCCCGCTTTGGCTACACCTTC.

The chain is built from TRBV30 and TRBJ1-1; D is ambiguous. The V gene lost 0 bases and the J gene lost 5 bases, with 10 bases spanning the gap. The CDR3 extends over 13 amino acids. Germline CDR1 GTSNPN, CDR2 SVGIG (reference sequence). The CDR3 loop reads CAWSVQGLTEAFF. The CDR3 coding sequence is TGTGCCTGGAGTGTACAAGGGTTGACTGAAGCTTTCTTT. Based on the CDR3 plus reference TRBV30 and TRBJ1-1, the full variable domain is SQTIHQWPATLVQPVGSPLSLECTVEGTSNPNLYWYRQAAGRGLQLLFYSVGIGQISSEVPQNLSASRPQDRQFILSSKKLLLSDSGFYLCAWSVQGLTEAFFGQGTRLTVV.

In its sample, this clone was seen a few times. The rearrangement links TRBV29-1 to TRBJ2-7; 10 nucleotides line up with TRBD2. Germline V gene lookup returns CDR1 SQVTM and CDR2 ANQGSEA. Germline trimming cut 1 base from V and 5 bases from J; bases unmatched to any gene: 5. CDR3 length equals 14 residues. The CDR3 DNA is TGCAGCGTTGAAGGAACTAGCGGGAAGCACGAGCAGTACTTC. This sequence encodes CSVEGTSGKHEQYF.

The CDR3 here is CASSQGRERTGELFF. DNA of the CDR3: TGCGCCAGCAGCCAGGGGAGGGAGCGCACCGGGGAGCTGTTTTTT. The J gene is TRBJ2-2, the V gene TRBV4-3; TRBD2 agrees at 7 bases. CDR1 and CDR2 from the germline V gene are LGHNA and YSLEER. CDR3 size: 15 residues. Losses at the gene ends were 3 bases for V and 4 bases for J; bases not matched to a gene: 5.